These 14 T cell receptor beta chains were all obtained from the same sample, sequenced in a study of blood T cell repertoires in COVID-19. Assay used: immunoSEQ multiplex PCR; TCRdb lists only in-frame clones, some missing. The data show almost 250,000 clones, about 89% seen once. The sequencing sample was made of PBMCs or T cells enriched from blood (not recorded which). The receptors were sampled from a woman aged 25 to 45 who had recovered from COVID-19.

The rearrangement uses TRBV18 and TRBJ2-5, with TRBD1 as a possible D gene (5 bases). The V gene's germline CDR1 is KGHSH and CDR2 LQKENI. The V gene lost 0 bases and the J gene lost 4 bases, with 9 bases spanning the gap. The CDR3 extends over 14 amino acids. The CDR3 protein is CASSPPDNRETQYF. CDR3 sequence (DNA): TGTGCCAGCTCACCACCGGACAATCGAGAGACCCAGTACTTC.

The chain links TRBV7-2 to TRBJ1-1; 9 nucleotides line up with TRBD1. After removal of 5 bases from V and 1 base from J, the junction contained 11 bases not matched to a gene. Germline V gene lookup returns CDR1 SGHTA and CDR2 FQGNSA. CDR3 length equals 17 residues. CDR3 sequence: CASSQVQGARGNTEAFF. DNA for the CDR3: TGTGCCAGCAGCCAAGTACAGGGGGCGAGGGGGAACACTGAAGCTTTCTTT.

The CDR3 here is CASSGPFEHYGYTF. For the CDR3, the DNA is TGTGCCAGCAGCGGGCCGTTTGAACACTATGGCTACACCTTC. The chain recombines TRBV5-5 with TRBJ1-2; no reliable D call. From germline, CDR1 is SGHKS and CDR2 YYEKEE (reference sequence). The CDR3 runs 14 residues. V was shortened by 4 bases and J by 3 bases, with 13 bases between the two germline ends.

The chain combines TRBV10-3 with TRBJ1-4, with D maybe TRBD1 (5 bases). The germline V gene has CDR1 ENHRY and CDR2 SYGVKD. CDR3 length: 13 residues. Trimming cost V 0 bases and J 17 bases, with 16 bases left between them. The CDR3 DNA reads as TGTGCCATCAGTGAGTCGCCAGCGCAGGGAGGCTTTTTT. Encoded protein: CAISESPAQGGFF.

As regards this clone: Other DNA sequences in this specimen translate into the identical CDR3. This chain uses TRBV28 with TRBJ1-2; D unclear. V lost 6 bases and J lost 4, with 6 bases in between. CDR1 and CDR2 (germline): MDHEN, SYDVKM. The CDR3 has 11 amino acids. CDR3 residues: CASSPGYGYTF. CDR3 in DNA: TGTGCCAGCAGCCCCGGCTATGGCTACACCTTC.

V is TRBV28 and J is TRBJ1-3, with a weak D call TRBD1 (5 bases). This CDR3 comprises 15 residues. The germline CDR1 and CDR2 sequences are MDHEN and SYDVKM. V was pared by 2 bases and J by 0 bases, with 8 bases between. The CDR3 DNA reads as TGTGCCAGCAGTTTAGACACAGGCTCTGGAAACACCATATATTTT. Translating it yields CASSLDTGSGNTIYF.

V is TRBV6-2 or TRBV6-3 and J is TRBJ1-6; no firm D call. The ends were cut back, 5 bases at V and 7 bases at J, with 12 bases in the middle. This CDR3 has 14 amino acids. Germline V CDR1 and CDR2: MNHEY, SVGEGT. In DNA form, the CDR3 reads TGTGCCAGCAGTGGCAACTACAACAATTCACCCCTCCACTTT. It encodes CASSGNYNNSPLHF.

As DNA, the CDR3 is TGCAGCGTTATGAGGGATGAAAAACTGTTTTTT. It is translated as CSVMRDEKLFF. The rearrangement uses TRBV29-1 and TRBJ1-4, with D unresolved. The V and J ends lost 5 bases and 6 bases respectively, with 7 bases between them. The CDR3 length is 11 residues. Germline V lookup: CDR1 SQVTM, CDR2 ANQGSEA. The full variable domain, completed using reference TRBV29-1 and TRBJ1-4, is SAVISQKPSRDICQRGTSLTIQCQVDSQVTMMFWYRQQPGQSLTLIATANQGSEATYESGFVIDKFPISRPNLTFSTLTVSNMSPEDSSIYLCSVMRDEKLFFGSGTQLSVL.

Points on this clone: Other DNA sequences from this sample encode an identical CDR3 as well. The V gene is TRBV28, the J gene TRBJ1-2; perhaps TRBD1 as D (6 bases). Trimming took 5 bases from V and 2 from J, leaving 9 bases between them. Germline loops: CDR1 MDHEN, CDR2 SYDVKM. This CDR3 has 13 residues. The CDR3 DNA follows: TGTGCCAGCAGTCCCGGGACAAACTATGGCTACACCTTC. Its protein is CASSPGTNYGYTF.

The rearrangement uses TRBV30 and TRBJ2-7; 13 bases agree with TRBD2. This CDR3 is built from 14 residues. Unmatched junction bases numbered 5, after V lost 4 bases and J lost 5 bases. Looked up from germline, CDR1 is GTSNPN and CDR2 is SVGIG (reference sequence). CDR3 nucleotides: TGTGCCTGGAAACTAGCGGGAGGGCGGAACGAGCAGTACTTC. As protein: CAWKLAGGRNEQYF.

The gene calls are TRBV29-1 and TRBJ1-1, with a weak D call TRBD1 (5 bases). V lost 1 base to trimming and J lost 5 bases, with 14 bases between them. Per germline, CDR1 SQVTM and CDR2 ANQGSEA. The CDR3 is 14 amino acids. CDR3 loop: CSVEGGRLGTEAFF. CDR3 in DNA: TGCAGCGTTGAAGGGGGCCGGTTAGGGACTGAAGCTTTCTTT.

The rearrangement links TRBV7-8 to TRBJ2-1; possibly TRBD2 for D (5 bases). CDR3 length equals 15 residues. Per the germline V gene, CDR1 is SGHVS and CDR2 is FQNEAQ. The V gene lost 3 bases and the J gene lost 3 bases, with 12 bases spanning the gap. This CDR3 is CASSFIQLVYNEQFF. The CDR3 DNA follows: TGTGCCAGCAGCTTCATCCAACTAGTCTACAATGAGCAGTTCTTC.

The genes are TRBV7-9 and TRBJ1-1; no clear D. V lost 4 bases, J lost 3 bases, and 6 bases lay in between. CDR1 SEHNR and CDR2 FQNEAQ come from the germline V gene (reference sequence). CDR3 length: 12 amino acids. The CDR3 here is CASSYGDTEAFF. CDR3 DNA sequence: TGTGCCAGCAGCTACGGAGACACTGAAGCTTTCTTT.

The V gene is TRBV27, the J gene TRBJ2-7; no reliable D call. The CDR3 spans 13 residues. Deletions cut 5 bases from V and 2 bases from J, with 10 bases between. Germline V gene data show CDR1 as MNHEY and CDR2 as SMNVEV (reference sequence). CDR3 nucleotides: TGTGCCAGCAGTGGGCACGTAACCTACGAGCAGTACTTC. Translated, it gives CASSGHVTYEQYF.